Listed below are T cell receptor beta chains from one sample, sequenced in a study of cytomegalovirus exposure and HLA in healthy donors. Using immunoSEQ multiplex PCR, the repertoire was profiled, and TCRdb retains in-frame clones only, with some absent. The sample holds hundreds of thousands of clones, 86% seen once. What was sequenced was PBMCs. These receptors were taken from a young woman in good health and CMV-seronegative. Both conserved end residues are part of each CDR3. Each record gives: V gene, D gene, J gene, clone size, CDR3 DNA, CDR3 protein. D genes are given only for firm matches. A clone size is listed for some rows: how often the clone was seen (once, few, many), or a class if it is expanded.

TRBV4-1	.	TRBJ1-6	few	TGCGCCAGCAGCCAACTTACAGTTTCACCCCTCCACTTT	CASSQLTVSPLHF
TRBV6-1	TRBD1	TRBJ2-3	.	TGTGCCAGCAGTGATATCGGACAGGGGGCAGATACGCAGTATTTT	CASSDIGQGADTQYF
TRBV5-4	TRBD1	TRBJ2-7	.	TGTGCCAGCAGCTTGGCCAACAGACAGGGGCTTTCCTACGAGCAGTACTTC	CASSLANRQGLSYEQYF
TRBV18	.	TRBJ1-2	.	TGTGCCAGCTCACCAATGGAAGGAGGTAGTGGAGGATATGGCTACACCTTC	CASSPMEGGSGGYGYTF
TRBV4-2	TRBD2	TRBJ2-3	.	TGTGCCAGCAGCCCTAGGACTAGCTTGAGCACAGATACGCAGTATTTT	CASSPRTSLSTDTQYF
TRBV6-5	TRBD1	TRBJ2-2	.	TGTGCCAGCAGTTTCAGGACAGGGGGGACCGGGGAGCTGTTTTTT	CASSFRTGGTGELFF
TRBV6-1	.	TRBJ1-5	.	TGTGCCAGCAGTGAGTGGGGGGGGCGGCAGCCCCAGCATTTT	CASSEWGGRQPQHF
TRBV10-2	TRBD2	TRBJ2-1	few	TGCGCCAGCAGTAATCTAGCGGGGGGGAGCTCCTACAATGAGCAGTTCTTC	CASSNLAGGSSYNEQFF
TRBV6-5	.	TRBJ2-7	once	TGTGCCAGCTCCCCGCACACCACCTACGAGCAGTACTTC	CASSPHTTYEQYF
TRBV9	.	TRBJ1-3	few	TGTGCCAGCAGCGAGCGGGAAAGAGGCCGTGTCAACACCATATATTTT	CASSERERGRVNTIYF
TRBV4-1	.	TRBJ2-7	.	TGCGCCAGCAGCCAAGATGCACAGCCCGCTACGGTCTCCTACGAGCAGTACTTC	CASSQDAQPATVSYEQYF
TRBV27	TRBD2	TRBJ2-3	.	TGTGCCAGCAGGCCCGCGTGGGGGGGACTAGCGAGGAGCACAGATACGCAGTATTTT	CASRPAWGGLARSTDTQYF
TRBV27	TRBD1	TRBJ2-1	.	TGTGCCAGCAGTCTACGGACAGGGGAGTTTAAGAATGAGCAGTTCTTC	CASSLRTGEFKNEQFF
TRBV14	TRBD1	TRBJ1-2	.	TGTGCCAGCAGCCCCCACACAGGGGGAGGGTTACACACCTTC	CASSPHTGGGLHTF
TRBV5-6	TRBD2	TRBJ2-7	few	TGTGCCAGCAGCGCGGGACTAGCGGGACCATACGAGCAGTACTTC	CASSAGLAGPYEQYF
TRBV5-5	.	TRBJ2-7	.	TGTGCCAGCAGCTCCGCGCTCGGGGAGCCCTACGAGCAGTACTTC	CASSSALGEPYEQYF
TRBV27	TRBD2	TRBJ2-2	.	TGTGCCAGCAGTCTTCATATAGCGGGAGTGCTGGCTGGGGAGCTGTTTTTT	CASSLHIAGVLAGELFF
TRBV28	TRBD1	TRBJ2-7	once	TGTGCAGCTATAGGACAGGGTTCCTACGAGCAGTACTTC	CAAIGQGSYEQYF
TRBV9	TRBD1	TRBJ1-1	.	TGTGCCAGCAGCGTGACAGGGGGCATCGGCACTGAAGCTTTCTTT	CASSVTGGIGTEAFF
TRBV27	TRBD1	TRBJ2-1	.	TGTGCCAGCAGTCCCCCCGGGACAGGGTTCATGAATGAGCAGTTCTTC	CASSPPGTGFMNEQFF
TRBV2	.	TRBJ2-6	.	TGTGCCAGCAGTGAGGCGGGGTCTGGGGCCAACGTCCTGACTTTC	CASSEAGSGANVLTF
TRBV5-6	.	TRBJ2-2	.	TGTGCCAGCAGTTCCTCAGGGGTGGGCGGGGAGCTGTTTTTT	CASSSSGVGGELFF
TRBV30	.	TRBJ1-5	.	TGTGCCTGGAGTGTACAAAACGGACAGACCGACCAGCCCCAGCATTTT	CAWSVQNGQTDQPQHF
TRBV30	.	TRBJ1-3	.	TGTGCCTGGAGTCATACAGGCCCGAATGAGATATCTGGAAACACCATATATTTT	CAWSHTGPNEISGNTIYF
TRBV19	.	TRBJ2-7	.	TGTGCCAGTAGTATAGATCCTTCCCGCTACGAGCAGTACTTC	CASSIDPSRYEQYF
TRBV7-9	.	TRBJ2-7	few	TGTGCCAGCAGCTTGAGGTACGAGCAGTACTTC	CASSLRYEQYF
TRBV6-1	.	TRBJ1-1	.	TGTGCCAGCGAGTTCCCGTCTCAGAACACTGAAGCTTTCTTT	CASEFPSQNTEAFF
TRBV7-8	.	TRBJ2-7	.	TGTGCCAGCAGCTTATATTACGAGCAGTACTTC	CASSLYYEQYF
TRBV5-1	TRBD2	TRBJ2-2	.	TGCGCCAGCCGCCTTTTAGCGGGAGACACGTTTGGGGAGCTGTTTTTT	CASRLLAGDTFGELFF